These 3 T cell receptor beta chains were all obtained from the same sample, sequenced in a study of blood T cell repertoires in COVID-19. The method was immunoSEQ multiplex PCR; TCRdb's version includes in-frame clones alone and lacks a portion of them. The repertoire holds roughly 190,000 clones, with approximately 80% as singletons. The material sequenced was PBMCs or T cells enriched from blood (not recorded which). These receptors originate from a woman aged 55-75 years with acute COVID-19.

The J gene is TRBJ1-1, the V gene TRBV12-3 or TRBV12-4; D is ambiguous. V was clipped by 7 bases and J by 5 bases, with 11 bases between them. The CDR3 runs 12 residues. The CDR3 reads CASTLWETEAFF. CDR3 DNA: TGTGCCAGCACCTTATGGGAGACTGAAGCTTTCTTT.

The CDR3 here is CASSLAASYYGYTF. CDR3 coding DNA: TGTGCCAGCAGCTTAGCGGCCAGTTACTATGGCTACACCTTC. This rearrangement joins TRBV7-9 to TRBJ1-2; D ambiguous. V lost 0 bases to trimming and J lost 3 bases, with 8 bases between them. Germline V gives CDR1 SEHNR, CDR2 FQNEAQ (reference sequence). The CDR3 covers 14 residues.

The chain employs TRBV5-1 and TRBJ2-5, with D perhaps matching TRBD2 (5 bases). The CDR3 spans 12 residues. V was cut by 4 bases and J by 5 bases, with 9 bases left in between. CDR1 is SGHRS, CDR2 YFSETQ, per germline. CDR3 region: CASSPPGETQYF. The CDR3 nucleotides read TGCGCCAGCAGCCCCCCGGGGGAGACCCAGTACTTC.